The rows below give T cell receptor beta chains drawn from one sample of a study of identical twins. TCRdb recomputed calls from the 5' RACE reads with MiXCR, one row per CDR3 protein. Here the sample spans approximately 220,000 distinct CDR3 sequences, roughly a tenth being singletons. The source material was memory (CD45RO+) T cells sorted from blood. All receptors derive from a woman younger than 35 in good health. Each CDR3 is given with its conserved first and last residue. D genes are given only for firm matches. Expanded clones are given a class, and other clones once, few, many or no size at all.

>-|many|TRBV5-5|TRBJ2-7
CASSLVGKAEQYF
TGTGCCAGCAGCTTGGTGGGGAAAGCCGAGCAGTACTTC
>-|-|TRBV19|TRBJ1-2
CASSSRGGYTF
TGTGCCAGTAGCTCCAGGGGTGGCTACACCTTC
>TRBD2|-|TRBV20-1|TRBJ2-4
CSAAGTTRNIQYF
TGCAGTGCCGCCGGGACTACCAGAAACATTCAGTACTTC
>TRBD2|-|TRBV4-3|TRBJ2-1
CASSQVGGGEQFF
TGCGCCAGCAGCCAAGTGGGCGGGGGGGAGCAGTTCTTC
>-|few|TRBV28|TRBJ2-7
CASSLYQAPSYEQYF
TGTGCCAGCAGTTTATATCAGGCACCCTCCTACGAGCAGTACTTC
>TRBD1|few|TRBV20-1|TRBJ2-4
CSASLWGQGSKNIQYF
TGCAGTGCTTCCCTTTGGGGACAGGGATCCAAAAACATTCAGTACTTC
>-|-|TRBV30|TRBJ1-2
CATPGGGYGYTF
TGTGCCACCCCGGGGGGTGGCTATGGCTACACCTTC
>TRBD2|few|TRBV30|TRBJ2-5
CAWVGLGTSGQETQYF
TGTGCCTGGGTAGGATTGGGGACTAGCGGTCAAGAGACCCAGTACTTC
>TRBD2|few|TRBV30|TRBJ2-7
CAWRATSRAYEQYF
TGTGCCTGGAGGGCGACTAGCCGGGCCTACGAGCAGTACTTC
>-|few|TRBV9|TRBJ2-1
CASSVDPPTANEQFF
TGTGCCAGCAGCGTAGATCCTCCAACCGCCAATGAGCAGTTCTTC
>-|-|TRBV11-2|TRBJ2-1
CASSLTSGLGGEQFF
TGTGCCAGCAGCTTAACCAGCGGGCTAGGGGGTGAGCAGTTCTTC
>TRBD1|-|TRBV9|TRBJ1-1
CASSLTGMDTEAFF
TGTGCCAGCAGCTTGACAGGGATGGACACTGAAGCTTTCTTT
>-|many|TRBV29-1|TRBJ2-3
CSINRGGGTDTQYF
TGCAGCATCAATAGGGGCGGGGGCACAGATACGCAGTATTTT
>TRBD2|few|TRBV19|TRBJ2-1
CASSRSGRAGEQFF
TGTGCCAGTAGTAGGAGCGGGAGGGCCGGGGAGCAGTTCTTC
>TRBD2|-|TRBV10-3|TRBJ2-5
CAISKGLDEETQYF
TGTGCCATCAGCAAGGGACTAGACGAGGAGACCCAGTACTTC
>TRBD1|few|TRBV2|TRBJ1-3
CASSPGQGISGNTIYF
TGTGCCAGCAGCCCGGGACAGGGGATTTCTGGAAACACCATATATTTT
>TRBD1|many|TRBV7-9|TRBJ2-7
CASSLLTGTAFYEQYF
TGTGCCAGCAGCTTATTAACCGGGACAGCCTTTTACGAGCAGTACTTC
>TRBD2|few|TRBV18|TRBJ2-7
CASSPLRESYEQYF
TGTGCCAGCTCACCCCTGCGGGAGTCCTACGAGCAGTACTTC
>TRBD2|many|TRBV12-3/TRBV12-4|TRBJ2-1
CASSFKLAGADEQFF
TGTGCCAGCAGTTTTAAACTAGCGGGAGCCGATGAGCAGTTCTTC
>-|few|TRBV5-6|TRBJ2-3
CASSLRFGLRGDTQYF
TGTGCCAGCAGCTTGAGGTTTGGCCTCCGGGGCGATACGCAGTATTTT
>TRBD2|few|TRBV12-3/TRBV12-4|TRBJ2-2
CASSFWGRALGELFF
TGTGCCAGCAGTTTCTGGGGGAGGGCCCTCGGGGAGCTGTTTTTT
>TRBD2|few|TRBV20-1|TRBJ2-2
CSARFRGAGELFF
TGCAGTGCTAGATTTCGGGGGGCCGGGGAGCTGTTTTTT
>-|few|TRBV24-1|TRBJ1-2
CATSDGTTGLYGYTF
TGTGCCACCAGTGACGGAACGACAGGCCTCTATGGCTACACCTTC
>-|-|TRBV12-5|TRBJ1-3
CASGLGELGNTIYF
TGTGCTAGTGGTTTGGGCGAACTTGGAAACACCATATATTTT
>-|-|TRBV7-9|TRBJ2-7
CASSFEVAYEQYF
TGTGCCAGCAGCTTCGAAGTGGCCTACGAGCAGTACTTC
>-|few|TRBV7-2|TRBJ2-7
CASSLDRDPSYEQYF
TGTGCCAGCAGCTTAGACAGGGACCCATCCTACGAGCAGTACTTC
>-|few|TRBV5-4|TRBJ2-7
CASSLGRGEFYEQYF
TGTGCCAGCAGCTTGGGCAGGGGCGAGTTCTACGAGCAGTACTTC
>TRBD1|many|TRBV7-9|TRBJ2-7
CASSLVVGTGSYEQYF
TGTGCCAGCAGCTTAGTTGTGGGGACAGGCTCCTACGAGCAGTACTTC
>-|many|TRBV5-1|TRBJ2-1
CASSLSGPRTNEQFF
TGCGCCAGCAGCCTAAGCGGGCCTCGGACAAATGAGCAGTTCTTC
>TRBD1|-|TRBV20-1|TRBJ1-1
CSARAGTGSTEAFF
TGCAGTGCTAGAGCCGGGACAGGGAGCACTGAAGCTTTCTTT
>-|-|TRBV6-2/TRBV6-3|TRBJ2-1
CASSPISYNEQFF
TGTGCCAGCAGCCCTATCTCCTACAATGAGCAGTTCTTC
>-|-|TRBV5-1|TRBJ2-5
CASSEEDSAGETQYF
TGCGCCAGCAGCGAGGAAGATTCAGCCGGGGAGACCCAGTACTTC
>-|-|TRBV29-1|TRBJ2-7
CSVERQGGDEQYF
TGCAGCGTTGAGAGGCAGGGAGGAGACGAGCAGTACTTC
>-|few|TRBV21-1|TRBJ1-2
CAGRDDYGYTF
TGTGCCGGCCGGGACGACTATGGCTACACCTTC
>-|many|TRBV5-1|TRBJ2-7
CASRLSYEQYF
TGCGCCAGCAGACTGAGCTACGAGCAGTACTTC
>-|few|TRBV20-1|TRBJ1-3
CSARGGPGNTIYF
TGCAGTGCTAGAGGAGGGCCAGGAAACACCATATATTTT
>-|many|TRBV20-1|TRBJ1-2
CSDNGYTF
TGCAGTGATAATGGCTACACCTTC
>-|few|TRBV18|TRBJ1-1
CASSESLRENTEAFF
TGTGCCAGCTCAGAGAGCCTACGTGAGAACACTGAAGCTTTCTTT
>-|few|TRBV20-1|TRBJ1-2
CSAGQGDYGYTF
TGCAGTGCTGGGCAGGGTGACTATGGCTACACCTTC
>-|-|TRBV7-8|TRBJ2-2
CASSLLMGVGGELFF
TGTGCCAGCAGCTTATTGATGGGAGTCGGCGGGGAGCTGTTTTTT